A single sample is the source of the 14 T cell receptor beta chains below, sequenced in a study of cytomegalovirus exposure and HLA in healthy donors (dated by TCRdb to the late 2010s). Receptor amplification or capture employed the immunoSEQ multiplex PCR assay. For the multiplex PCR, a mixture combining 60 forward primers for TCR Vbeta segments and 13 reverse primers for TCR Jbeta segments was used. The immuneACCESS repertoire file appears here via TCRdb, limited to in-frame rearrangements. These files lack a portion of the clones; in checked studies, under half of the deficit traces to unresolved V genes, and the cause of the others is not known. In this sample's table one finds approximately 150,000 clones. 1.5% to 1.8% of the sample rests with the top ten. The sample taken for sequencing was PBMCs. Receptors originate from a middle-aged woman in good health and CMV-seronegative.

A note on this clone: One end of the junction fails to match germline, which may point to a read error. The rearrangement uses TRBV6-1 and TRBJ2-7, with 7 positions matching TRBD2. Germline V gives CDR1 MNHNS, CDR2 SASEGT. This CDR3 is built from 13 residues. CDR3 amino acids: CATWQRGGYERYF. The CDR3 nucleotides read TGTGCCACTTGGCAGCGGGGTGGCTACGAGCGGTACTTC.

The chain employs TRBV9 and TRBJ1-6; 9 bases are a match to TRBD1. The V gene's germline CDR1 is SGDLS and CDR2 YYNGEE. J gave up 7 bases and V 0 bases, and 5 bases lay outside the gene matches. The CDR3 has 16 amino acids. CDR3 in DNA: TGTGCCAGCAGCGTAGATGGGGGGACAGGGAATTCACCCCTCCACTTT. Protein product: CASSVDGGTGNSPLHF.

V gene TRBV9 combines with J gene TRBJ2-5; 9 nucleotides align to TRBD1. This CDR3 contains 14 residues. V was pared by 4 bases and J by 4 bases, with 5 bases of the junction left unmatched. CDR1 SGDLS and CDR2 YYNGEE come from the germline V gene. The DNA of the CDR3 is TGTGCCAGCAGCCCGCGACAGGGGGGAGAGACCCAGTACTTC. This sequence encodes CASSPRQGGETQYF.

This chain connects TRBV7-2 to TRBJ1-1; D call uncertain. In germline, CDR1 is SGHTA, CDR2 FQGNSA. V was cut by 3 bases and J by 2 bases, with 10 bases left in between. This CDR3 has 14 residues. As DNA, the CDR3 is TGTGCCAGCAGCTTCGGACGGGGAAACACTGAAGCTTTCTTT. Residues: CASSFGRGNTEAFF.

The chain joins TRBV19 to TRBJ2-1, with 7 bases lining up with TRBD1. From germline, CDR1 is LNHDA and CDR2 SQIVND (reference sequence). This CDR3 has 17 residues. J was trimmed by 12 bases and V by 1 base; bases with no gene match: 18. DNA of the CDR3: TGTGCCAGTAGTATAGCCGCGACAGGGTCCCTCCCAAAGGTGCAGTTCTTC. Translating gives CASSIAATGSLPKVQFF. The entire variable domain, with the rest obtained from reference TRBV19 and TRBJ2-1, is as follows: DGGITQSPKYLFRKEGQNVTLSCEQNLNHDAMYWYRQDPGQGLRLIYYSQIVNDFQKGDIAEGYSVSREKKESFPLTVTSAQKNPTAFYLCASSIAATGSLPKVQFFGPGTRLTVL.

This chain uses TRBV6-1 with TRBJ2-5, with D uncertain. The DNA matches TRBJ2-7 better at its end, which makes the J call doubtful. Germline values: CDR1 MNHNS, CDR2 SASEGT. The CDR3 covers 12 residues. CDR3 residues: CASSDYSYEQYF. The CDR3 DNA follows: TGTGCCAGCAGTGATTACAGCTACGAGCAGTACTTC.

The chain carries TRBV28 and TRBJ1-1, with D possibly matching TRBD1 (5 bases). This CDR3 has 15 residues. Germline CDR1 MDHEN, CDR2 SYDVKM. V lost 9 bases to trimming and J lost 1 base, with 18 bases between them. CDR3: CASGGGRSGNTEAFF. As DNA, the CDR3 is TGTGCCAGTGGGGGGGGAAGGAGTGGGAACACTGAAGCTTTCTTT.

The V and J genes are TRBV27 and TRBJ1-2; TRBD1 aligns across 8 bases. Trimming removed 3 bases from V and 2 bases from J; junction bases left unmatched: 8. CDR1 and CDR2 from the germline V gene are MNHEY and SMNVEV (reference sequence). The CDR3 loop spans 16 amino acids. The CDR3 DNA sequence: TGTGCCAGCAGTTTCACGCGACAGGGGTCGAACTATGGCTACACCTTC. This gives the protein CASSFTRQGSNYGYTF.

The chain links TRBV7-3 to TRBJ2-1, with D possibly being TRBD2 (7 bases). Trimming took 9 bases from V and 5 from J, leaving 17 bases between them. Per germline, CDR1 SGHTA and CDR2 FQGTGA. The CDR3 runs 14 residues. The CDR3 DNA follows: TGTGCCAGTAGGATGAGGGGGGGGGACAATGAGCAGTTCTTC. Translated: CASRMRGGDNEQFF.

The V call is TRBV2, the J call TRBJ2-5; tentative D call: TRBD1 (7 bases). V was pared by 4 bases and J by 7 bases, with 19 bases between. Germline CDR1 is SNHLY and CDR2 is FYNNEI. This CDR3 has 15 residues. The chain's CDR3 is CASSVRDSRRGTQYF. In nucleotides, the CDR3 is TGTGCCAGCAGTGTCCGGGACAGTCGGCGGGGGACCCAGTACTTC.

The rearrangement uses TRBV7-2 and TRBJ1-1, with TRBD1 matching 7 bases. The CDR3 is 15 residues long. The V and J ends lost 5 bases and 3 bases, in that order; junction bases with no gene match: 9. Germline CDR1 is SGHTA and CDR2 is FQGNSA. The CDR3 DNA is TGTGCCAGCAGCGGGACAGCGGTCACCTACACTGAAGCTTTCTTT. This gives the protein CASSGTAVTYTEAFF.

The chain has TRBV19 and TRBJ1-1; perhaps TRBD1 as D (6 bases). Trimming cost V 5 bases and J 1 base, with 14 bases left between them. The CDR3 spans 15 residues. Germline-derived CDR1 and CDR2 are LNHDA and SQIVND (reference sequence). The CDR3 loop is CASSLRGGGNTEAFF. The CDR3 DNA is TGTGCCAGTAGTCTTCGGGGGGGCGGGAACACTGAAGCTTTCTTT.

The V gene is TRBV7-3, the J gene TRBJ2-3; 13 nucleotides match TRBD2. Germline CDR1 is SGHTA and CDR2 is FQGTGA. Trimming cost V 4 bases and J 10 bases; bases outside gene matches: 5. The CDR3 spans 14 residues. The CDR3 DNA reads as TGTGCCAGCAGCTCTGGGGGGACTAGCGGGGCGCAGTATTTT. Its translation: CASSSGGTSGAQYF. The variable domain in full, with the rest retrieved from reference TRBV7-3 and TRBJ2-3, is GAGVSQTPSNKVTEKGKYVELRCDPISGHTALYWYRQSLGQGPEFLIYFQGTGAADDSGLPNDRFFAVRPEGSVSTLKIQRTERGDSAVYLCASSSGGTSGAQYFGPGTRLTVL.

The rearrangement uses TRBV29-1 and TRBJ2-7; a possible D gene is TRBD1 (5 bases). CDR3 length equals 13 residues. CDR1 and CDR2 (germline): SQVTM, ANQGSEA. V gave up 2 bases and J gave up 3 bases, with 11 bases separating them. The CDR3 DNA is TGCAGCGTTGAAAGGGGCAGCAACTACGAGCAGTACTTC. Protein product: CSVERGSNYEQYF.